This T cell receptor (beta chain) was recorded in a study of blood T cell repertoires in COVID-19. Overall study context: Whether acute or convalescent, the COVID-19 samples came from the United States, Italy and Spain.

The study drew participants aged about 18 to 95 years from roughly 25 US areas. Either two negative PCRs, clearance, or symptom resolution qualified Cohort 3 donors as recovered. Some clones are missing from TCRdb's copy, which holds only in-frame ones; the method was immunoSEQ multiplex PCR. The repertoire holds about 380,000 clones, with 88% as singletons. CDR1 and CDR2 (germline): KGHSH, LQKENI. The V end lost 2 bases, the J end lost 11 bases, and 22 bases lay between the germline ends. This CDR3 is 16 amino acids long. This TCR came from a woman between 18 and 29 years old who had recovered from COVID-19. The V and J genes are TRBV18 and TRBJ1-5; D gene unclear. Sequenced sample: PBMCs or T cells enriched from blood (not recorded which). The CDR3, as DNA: TGTGCCAGCTCACCATCCAAAGGAAGAGGAGCTCAAGCCCAGCATTTT. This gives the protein CASSPSKGRGAQAQHF. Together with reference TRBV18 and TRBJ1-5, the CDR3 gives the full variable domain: NAGVMQNPRHLVRRRGQEARLRCSPMKGHSHVYWYRQLPEEGLKFMVYLQKENIIDESGMPKERFSAEFPKEGPSILRIQQVVRGDSAAYFCASSPSKGRGAQAQHFGDGTRLSIL.